Following are 30 T cell receptor beta chains from one sample sequenced in a study of vaccination and CD4 T cells after COVID-19. Once obtained from cultured CD4+ T cells, the DNA was sequenced using the Oncomine TCR Beta short-read assay. TCRdb re-derived calls from the PCR reads in MiXCR, one entry per CDR3 protein. This sample has some 9,000 distinct CDR3 sequences, with 55% to 70% found just once. Their antigens remain unidentified. Noted treatment: approximately nine-day PBMC culture with coronavirus spike peptide pools or control peptides (ViraFEST assay). Sequencing used CD4+ T cells from blood, cultured in vitro. The receptors here all came from a human donor who had recovered from COVID-19.

The rearrangement joins TRBV7-3 to TRBJ1-1, with D maybe TRBD1 (5 bases). The ends were cut back, 5 bases at V and 1 base at J, with 8 bases in the middle. The CDR3 covers 13 residues. CDR1 is SGHTA and CDR2 is FQGTGA in the germline V gene. The CDR3: CASSRGANTEAFF. The CDR3 nucleotides are TGTGCCAGCAGCCGCGGGGCGAACACTGAAGCTTTCTTT.

This clonotype showed up just a few times. The V and J genes are TRBV7-9 and TRBJ2-3; a possible D gene is TRBD2 (7 bases). Between the trimmed V and J ends, which lost 8 bases and 0 bases, there was a span of 12 bases. Germline CDR1 is SEHNR and CDR2 is FQNEAQ (reference sequence). The CDR3 runs 14 residues. CDR3 DNA: TGTGCCAGCCCGAAGGGGGGGAGCACAGATACGCAGTATTTT. Its translation: CASPKGGSTDTQYF.

The genes are TRBV7-3 and TRBJ2-3; 9 positions agree with TRBD2. Per the germline V gene, CDR1 is SGHTA and CDR2 is FQGTGA. The CDR3 covers 15 residues. V lost 3 bases, J lost 1 base, and 2 bases stayed unmatched. Here the CDR3 DNA reads TGTGCCAGCAGCTTGACTAGCGGCGGCACAGATACGCAGTATTTT. It codes for CASSLTSGGTDTQYF.

This chain connects TRBV7-9 to TRBJ2-7; 7 nucleotides agree with TRBD1. Trimming cost V 3 bases and J 6 bases; bases outside gene matches: 11. CDR1 and CDR2 from the germline V gene are SEHNR and FQNEAQ (reference sequence). This CDR3 comprises 15 residues. The CDR3 DNA is TGTGCCAGCAGCTTGGATAGGGGGCTGGTTCCCGAGCAGTACTTC. Residues: CASSLDRGLVPEQYF.

In this sample, this clonotype turned up a few times. The chain employs TRBV21-1 and TRBJ1-5. TRBV21-1 is given as a pseudogene. The CDR3 totals 16 residues. The CDR3 nucleotides read TGTGCCAGCAGCAATTGGAGGGACCCTAGCAATCAGCCCCAGCATTTT. Amino acids: CASSNWRDPSNQPQHF.

This clonotype was observed a few times. This may come from a read error, since a much larger clone is one base off. This likely comes from a read error, as the CDR3 has no conserved phenylalanine or tryptophan at its end. V is TRBV18 and J is TRBJ1-5; no clear D. The CDR3 runs 14 residues. Trimming took off 4 bases at V and 6 bases at J, with 13 bases between the two ends. Germline CDR1 KGHSH, CDR2 LQKENI. The CDR3 reads CASSQSPRVQPQHL. DNA for the CDR3: TGTGCCAGCTCACAATCTCCCCGAGTTCAGCCCCAGCATCTT.

This clonotype is categorized as large (0.1 to 1%). The CDR3 DNA reads TGTGCCAGCAGCTTGAGTATAGGGGTAAATGGCTACACCTTC. It codes for CASSLSIGVNGYTF. The J gene is TRBJ1-2, the V gene TRBV7-9; possibly TRBD1 for D (5 bases). Trimming cost V 3 bases and J 6 bases, with 14 bases left between them. CDR1 is SEHNR and CDR2 is FQNEAQ in the germline V gene (reference sequence). This CDR3 is built from 14 residues.

The V call is TRBV6-1, the J call TRBJ2-3, with 7 bases aligning to TRBD2. CDR1 and CDR2 from the germline V gene are MNHNS and SASEGT. V was clipped by 1 base and J by 6 bases; unmatched bases: 7. CDR3 length: 15 residues. CDR3 amino acids: CASSEVGLSADTQYF. The CDR3 nucleotides read TGTGCCAGCAGTGAAGTGGGACTATCGGCCGATACGCAGTATTTT.

V and J are TRBV20-1 and TRBJ2-3, with D unresolved. This CDR3 is built from 12 residues. CDR1 DFQATT and CDR2 SNEGSKA come from the germline V gene (reference sequence). V lost 3 bases to trimming and J lost 0 bases, with 4 bases between them. CDR3 nucleotides: TGCAGTGCTAGGGGGAGCACAGATACGCAGTATTTT. Translated: CSARGSTDTQYF.

The chain joins TRBV20-1 to TRBJ2-3; the D call may be TRBD1 or TRBD2 (5 bases each). The germline CDR1 and CDR2 sequences are DFQATT and SNEGSKA (reference sequence). V lost 3 bases and J lost 0, with 16 bases in between. The CDR3 runs to 16 residues. The CDR3 DNA reads TGCAGTGCTAGCCTTCGGACACGGACTAGCACAGATACGCAGTATTTT. Residues: CSASLRTRTSTDTQYF.

CDR3 loop: CASSKGGIYRGNYYGYTF. The CDR3 coding sequence is TGTGCCAGCAGCAAAGGCGGGATATACAGGGGGAATTACTATGGCTACACCTTC. The V gene is TRBV21-1, the J gene TRBJ1-2; the table's D gene call, TRBD1, was not cross checked with the DNA. TRBV21-1 is deemed a pseudogene. The CDR3 is made up of 18 amino acids.

The CDR3 spells CSAATGIGQPQHF. In DNA form, the CDR3 reads TGCAGTGCCGCAACGGGGATTGGACAGCCCCAGCATTTT. The chain combines TRBV20-1 with TRBJ1-5; D not certain. Trimming took 6 bases from V and 7 from J, leaving 16 bases between them. Germline CDR1 and CDR2: DFQATT and SNEGSKA (reference sequence). The CDR3 extends over 13 amino acids.

The sample holds a few counts of this clonotype. The rearrangement joins TRBV7-8 to TRBJ2-2, with a tentative D call TRBD1 (6 bases). Germline CDR1 and CDR2: SGHVS and FQNEAQ. The CDR3 runs 15 residues. The V and J ends lost 1 base and 2 bases respectively, with 8 bases between them. The CDR3 bases are TGTGCCAGCAGCTTAGGGACAGCTAACACCGGGGAGCTGTTTTTT. Protein sequence: CASSLGTANTGELFF.

The chain recombines TRBV29-1 with TRBJ1-2, with no clear D. V was cut by 1 base and J by 4 bases, with 16 bases left in between. This CDR3 comprises 15 residues. Germline lookup yields CDR1 SQVTM and CDR2 ANQGSEA. Here the CDR3 reads CSVEVLHEEPYGYTF. The CDR3 DNA follows: TGCAGCGTTGAAGTTTTACACGAGGAGCCCTATGGCTACACCTTC.

V and J are TRBV6-1 and TRBJ2-7; the D call may be TRBD1 or TRBD2 (7 bases each). Germline V lookup: CDR1 MNHNS, CDR2 SASEGT. The CDR3 length is 14 residues. The V gene lost 6 bases and the J gene lost 6 bases, with 18 bases spanning the gap. CDR3 protein: CASREGQRGAEQYF. DNA for the CDR3: TGTGCCAGCAGGGAGGGACAGCGGGGTGCCGAGCAGTACTTC.

The chain combines TRBV19 with TRBJ1-2; D is uncertain. This CDR3 has 15 residues. CDR1 and CDR2 from the germline V gene are LNHDA and SQIVND (reference sequence). The V and J ends lost 2 bases and 0 bases respectively, with 10 bases between them. CDR3 loop: CASSITAISNYGYTF. DNA of the CDR3: TGTGCCAGTAGTATAACAGCTATCTCTAACTATGGCTACACCTTC. Together with reference TRBV19 and TRBJ1-2, the CDR3 gives the full variable domain: DGGITQSPKYLFRKEGQNVTLSCEQNLNHDAMYWYRQDPGQGLRLIYYSQIVNDFQKGDIAEGYSVSREKKESFPLTVTSAQKNPTAFYLCASSITAISNYGYTFGSGTRLTVV.

J is TRBJ2-3 and V is TRBV20-1; no definite D call. Per the germline V gene, CDR1 is DFQATT and CDR2 is SNEGSKA (reference sequence). V was cut by 2 bases and J by 2 bases, with 8 bases left in between. The CDR3 runs to 13 residues. For the CDR3, the DNA is TGCAGTGCTAGAAGTAGCTTCACAGATACGCAGTATTTT. This translates into CSARSSFTDTQYF.

The rearrangement links TRBV21-1 to TRBJ2-3; the table's D gene call, TRBD1, was not cross checked with the DNA. TRBV21-1 is marked as a pseudogene. The CDR3 consists of 14 residues. CDR3: CASSKEGDTDTQYF. The CDR3 DNA reads as TGTGCCAGCAGCAAAGAGGGGGACACAGATACGCAGTATTTT.

V usage is TRBV4-3 and J usage is TRBJ1-1; perhaps TRBD1 as D (6 bases). V was trimmed by 3 bases and J by 0 bases, leaving 14 bases between them. The germline CDR1 and CDR2 sequences are LGHNA and YSLEER. The CDR3 has 16 amino acids. The CDR3 loop is CASSHPKKGVNTEAFF. In DNA, the CDR3 is TGCGCCAGCAGCCATCCCAAAAAGGGGGTGAACACTGAAGCTTTCTTT.

This clonotype came up a few times. The J gene is TRBJ2-7, the V gene TRBV6-2 or TRBV6-3; the D call may be TRBD1 or TRBD2 (5 bases each). CDR1 and CDR2 from the germline V gene are MNHEY and SVGEGT. The CDR3 contains 11 residues. Trimming stripped 10 bases from V and 1 base from J, with 8 bases between. CDR3 in DNA: TGTGCCACCAGGGAGTCCTACGAGCAGTACTTC. This translates into CATRESYEQYF.

The chain has TRBV23-1 and TRBJ2-5; D unclear. TRBV23-1 is recorded as an ORF, its role being uncertain. Between the trimmed V and J ends, which lost 4 bases and 4 bases, there was a span of 10 bases. This CDR3 contains 13 residues. The CDR3 sequence: CASSRASGETQYF. In DNA form, the CDR3 reads TGCGCCAGCAGTCGGGCCAGTGGAGAGACCCAGTACTTC.

V is TRBV7-2 and J is TRBJ2-5; D unresolved. Germline CDR1 is SGHTA and CDR2 is FQGNSA. This CDR3 spans 14 amino acids. The V gene lost 0 bases and the J gene lost 5 bases, with 10 bases spanning the gap. The CDR3 DNA reads as TGTGCCAGCAGCTTAGCAGGGCTGCGGGAGACCCAGTACTTC. Protein: CASSLAGLRETQYF.

The gene calls are TRBV27 and TRBJ1-2, with 8 positions matching TRBD1. This CDR3 has 15 amino acids. The trim removed 6 bases at V and 2 bases at J, leaving 8 bases unmatched. Germline V gene sequence: CDR1 MNHEY, CDR2 SMNVEV (reference sequence). CDR3 nucleotides: TGTGCCAGCAGGCTTAGGACAGGGCGCAACTATGGCTACACCTTC. This codes for CASRLRTGRNYGYTF.

V is TRBV7-8 and J is TRBJ2-5; D uncertain. Germline values: CDR1 SGHVS, CDR2 FQNEAQ. The CDR3 spans 14 residues. V was pared by 2 bases and J by 1 base, with 8 bases between. The CDR3 loop is CASSLRETQETQYF. The CDR3 region has the DNA TGTGCCAGCAGCTTACGAGAGACCCAAGAGACCCAGTACTTC. Filled out from reference TRBV7-8 and TRBJ2-5, the complete variable domain reads GAGVSQSPRYKVAKRGQDVALRCDPISGHVSLFWYQQALGQGPEFLTYFQNEAQLDKSGLPSDRFFAERPEGSVSTLKIQRTQQEDSAVYLCASSLRETQETQYFGPGTRLLVL.

The chain joins TRBV27 to TRBJ2-2; D remains ambiguous. There are 14 residues in the CDR3. V was shortened by 2 bases and J by 1 base, with 5 bases between the two germline ends. Germline-derived CDR1 and CDR2 are MNHEY and SMNVEV (reference sequence). The CDR3 DNA reads as TGTGCCAGCAGTTTACTAGGGAACACCGGGGAGCTGTTTTTT. Amino acids: CASSLLGNTGELFF.

This chain uses TRBV5-4 with TRBJ1-2; D is unresolved. V was trimmed by 0 bases and J by 4 bases, leaving 7 bases between them. Germline CDR1 and CDR2: SGHNT and YYREEE (reference sequence). This CDR3 is built from 13 residues. The CDR3 sequence is CASSLGGSYGYTF. CDR3 bases: TGTGCCAGCAGCTTGGGCGGGTCCTATGGCTACACCTTC.

This clonotype showed up just a few times. The chain recombines TRBV19 with TRBJ2-7; D may be TRBD1 or TRBD2 (6 bases each). This CDR3 comprises 14 residues. Germline V CDR1 and CDR2: LNHDA, SQIVND (reference sequence). V was clipped by 3 bases and J by 1 base, with 10 bases between them. CDR3 nucleotide sequence: TGTGCCAGTAGTATGGGGGGCCTTTCCTACGAGCAGTACTTC. This gives the protein CASSMGGLSYEQYF.

This clonotype was seen only once. V gene TRBV5-8 combines with J gene TRBJ2-7, with 8 bases lining up with TRBD1. Germline CDR1 and CDR2: SGHTS and YDEGEE. The CDR3 extends over 17 amino acids. Germline trimming cut 0 bases from V and 4 bases from J; bases unmatched to any gene: 12. In DNA, the CDR3 is TGTGCCAGCAGCTTGGGGCAGGGGGCGTTCCACGCGTACGAGCAGTACTTC. It encodes CASSLGQGAFHAYEQYF.

The chain has TRBV10-3 and TRBJ1-1, with D perhaps TRBD1 (5 bases). Deletions cut 6 bases from V and 11 bases from J, with 25 bases between. Germline CDR1 is ENHRY and CDR2 is SYGVKD. CDR3 size: 15 residues. CDR3 bases: TGTGCCATCAGAGGGACGACGGGTCTTCCATCGGAGGCTTTCTTT. It translates to CAIRGTTGLPSEAFF.

The gene calls are TRBV29-1 and TRBJ1-1; TRBD1 matches 8 bases. V lost 6 bases to trimming and J lost 7 bases; unmatched junction nucleotides: 7. CDR1 SQVTM and CDR2 ANQGSEA come from the germline V gene. The length of the CDR3 is 12 residues. DNA for the CDR3: TGCAGCGTCGAGCGGACAGGGCGTGAAGCTTTCTTT. Residues: CSVERTGREAFF.